This T cell receptor (beta chain) comes out of a study of blood T cell repertoires in COVID-19. At the level of the study: Samples taken during acute and convalescent COVID-19 were collected in the United States, Italy and Spain. T cells, B-cell-depleted T cells, or PBMCs provided the cDNA or gDNA that served as material.

In the original analysis: Nucleated cell counts were estimated from reference gene primer amplification. The protocol was immunoSEQ multiplex PCR, while the TCRdb copy is restricted to in-frame clones and leaves out a portion. The DNA gave D and trimming, while V, J and clone size come from that table. The table lists 200,000 or so clones, about nine tenths of them singletons. This clone was found a few times. Germline lookup yields CDR1 SGHNT and CDR2 YYREEE (reference sequence). The CDR3 is 15 amino acids. Trimming removed 6 bases from V and 2 bases from J; junction bases left unmatched: 7. What was sequenced was PBMCs or T cells enriched from blood (not recorded which). This receptor was taken from a middle-aged woman with acute COVID-19. The rearrangement links TRBV5-4 to TRBJ2-2, with TRBD1 identical over 7 bases. The CDR3 loop is CASTRDRTNTGELFF. Here the CDR3 DNA reads TGTGCCAGCACCCGGGACAGAACAAACACCGGGGAGCTGTTTTTT.